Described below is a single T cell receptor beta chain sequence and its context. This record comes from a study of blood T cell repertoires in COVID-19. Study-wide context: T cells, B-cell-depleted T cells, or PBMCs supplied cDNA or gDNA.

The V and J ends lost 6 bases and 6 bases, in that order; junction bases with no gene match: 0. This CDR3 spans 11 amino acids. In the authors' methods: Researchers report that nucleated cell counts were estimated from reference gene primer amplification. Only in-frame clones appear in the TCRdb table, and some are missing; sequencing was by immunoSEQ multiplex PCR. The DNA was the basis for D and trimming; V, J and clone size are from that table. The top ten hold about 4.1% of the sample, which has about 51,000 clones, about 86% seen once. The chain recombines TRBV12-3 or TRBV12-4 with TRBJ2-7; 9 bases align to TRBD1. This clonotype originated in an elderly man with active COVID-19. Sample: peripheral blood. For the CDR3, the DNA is TGTGCCAGCAGGGACAGGGGCGAGCAGTACTTC. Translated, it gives CASRDRGEQYF.